The 30 T cell receptor beta chains below come from one sample, sequenced in a study of blood T cell repertoires in COVID-19. Generated by immunoSEQ multiplex PCR, the TCRdb table keeps only in-frame clones and is missing some. The data show over 200,000 clones, around 80% seen once. Sequencing was carried out using peripheral blood. The receptors derive from a man aged 35-49 years with active or convalescent COVID-19.

The chain employs TRBV5-5 and TRBJ2-1; weak D call: TRBD2 (6 bases). The CDR3 loop spans 14 amino acids. V was pared by 3 bases and J by 7 bases, with 14 bases between. Germline CDR1 reads SGHKS; CDR2 reads YYEKEE (reference sequence). In nucleotides, the CDR3 is TGTGCCAGCAGCTGGGGACTGTCTGGGAATGAGCAGTTCTTC. As protein: CASSWGLSGNEQFF. Using reference TRBV5-5 and TRBJ2-1 for the parts outside the CDR3, the full variable domain is DAGVTQSPTHLIKTRGQQVTLRCSPISGHKSVSWYQQVLGQGPQFIFQYYEKEERGRGNFPDRFSARQFPNYSSELNVNALLLGDSALYLCASSWGLSGNEQFFGPGTRLTVL.

The chain employs TRBV4-2 and TRBJ2-3; D possibly corresponds to TRBD2 (6 bases). Germline V lookup: CDR1 LGHNA, CDR2 YNFKEQ. V shed 5 bases and J shed 2 bases, with 17 bases lying between them. The CDR3 has 16 amino acids. This chain's CDR3 is CASSTEAGTSTDTQYF. CDR3 sequence (DNA): TGTGCCAGCAGCACGGAAGCAGGGACTTCCACAGATACGCAGTATTTT.

The chain employs TRBV6-5 and TRBJ2-7, with TRBD1 matching over 7 bases. Per the germline V gene, CDR1 is MNHEY and CDR2 is SVGAGI. CDR3 length equals 14 residues. The V gene end was trimmed by 2 bases and the J gene end by 0 bases; junction bases not matched to a gene: 1. The CDR3: CASSYRDSSYEQYF. Here the CDR3 DNA reads TGTGCCAGCAGTTACCGGGACAGCTCCTACGAGCAGTACTTC.

The V call is TRBV7-9, the J call TRBJ2-1; D may be TRBD2 (5 bases). The V gene's germline CDR1 is SEHNR and CDR2 FQNEAQ (reference sequence). The CDR3 is made up of 13 amino acids. V dropped 5 bases and J dropped 5 bases, with 10 bases sitting between them. CDR3 nucleotides: TGTGCCAGCAGCCAGGACGGGAACAATGAGCAGTTCTTC. Translating gives CASSQDGNNEQFF.

The CDR3 coding sequence is TGTGCCTGGAGTTCAGGGGGCACCTACACAGATACGCAGTATTTT. Translated: CAWSSGGTYTDTQYF. The chain recombines TRBV30 with TRBJ2-3, with 8 bases lining up with TRBD1. The CDR3 length is 15 residues. Trimming removed 2 bases from V and 2 bases from J; junction bases left unmatched: 6. CDR1 and CDR2 from the germline V gene are GTSNPN and SVGIG (reference sequence).

The chain is built from TRBV18 and TRBJ2-5; TRBD2 is a possible D gene (5 bases). The germline V and J ends were trimmed by 4 bases and 2 bases, with 5 bases remaining between them. This CDR3 is built from 12 residues. The germline V gene has CDR1 KGHSH and CDR2 LQKENI. Written as DNA, the CDR3 is TGTGCCAGCTCACGACTACAAGAGACCCAGTACTTC. It codes for CASSRLQETQYF.

This clone was picked up one time. The V gene is TRBV13, the J gene TRBJ2-3, with no clear D. CDR1 is PRHDT, CDR2 FYEKMQ, per germline (reference sequence). The CDR3 totals 12 residues. Trimming removed 8 bases at V and 5 bases at J, with 11 bases between. Here the CDR3 DNA reads TGTGCCAGCTTCACCCCGGGAGATACGCAGTATTTT. Protein sequence: CASFTPGDTQYF.

This clone occurred once. V and J are TRBV7-9 and TRBJ2-2, with a weak D call TRBD1 (6 bases). The germline CDR1 and CDR2 sequences are SEHNR and FQNEAQ (reference sequence). Trimming removed 3 bases from V and 2 bases from J, with 16 bases in between. The CDR3 extends over 17 amino acids. CDR3 sequence reads: CASSLILDSRNTGELFF. The DNA for the CDR3 is TGTGCCAGCAGCTTGATCCTGGACAGTCGAAACACCGGGGAGCTGTTTTTT.

The genes are TRBV18 and TRBJ1-4, with 8 positions matching TRBD1. The CDR3 consists of 15 residues. V shed 5 bases, J shed 4 bases, and the junction held 6 bases outside the gene matches. From germline, CDR1 is KGHSH and CDR2 LQKENI. CDR3 amino acids: CASSSGQGNNEKLFF. CDR3 DNA: TGTGCCAGCTCATCCGGACAGGGCAATAATGAAAAACTGTTTTTT.

This clone was picked up one time. The rearrangement joins TRBV6-6 to TRBJ2-1; TRBD2 is a possible D gene (5 bases). CDR1 is MNHNY and CDR2 is SVGAGI in the germline V gene (reference sequence). This CDR3 contains 18 residues. Trimming took off 5 bases at V and 0 bases at J, with 20 bases between the two ends. CDR3 protein: CASSPVRGAASSYNEQFF. In DNA form, the CDR3 reads TGTGCCAGCAGTCCGGTTCGGGGAGCTGCGAGCTCCTACAATGAGCAGTTCTTC.

The sample holds a few counts of this clone. The chain carries TRBV6-5 and TRBJ1-2, with TRBD1 as a possible D gene (6 bases). The V and J ends lost 0 bases and 2 bases respectively, with 13 bases between them. The length of the CDR3 is 16 residues. Germline V gene data show CDR1 as MNHEY and CDR2 as SVGAGI. The CDR3 DNA reads as TGTGCCAGCAGTTACTCGACGCCGGACAGCAACTATGGCTACACCTTC. It codes for CASSYSTPDSNYGYTF.

V and J are TRBV4-1 and TRBJ2-1, with D possibly matching TRBD1 (6 bases). The CDR3 extends over 15 amino acids. CDR1 is MGHRA, CDR2 YSYEKL, per germline. Trimming stripped 1 base from V and 1 base from J, with 8 bases between. CDR3 residues: CASSQGQGSYNEQFF. As DNA, the CDR3 is TGCGCCAGCAGCCAAGGGCAGGGGTCCTACAATGAGCAGTTCTTC.

This chain links TRBV3-1 (or the pseudogene TRBV3-2) with TRBJ2-7, with 7 bases identical to TRBD2. Germline V CDR1 and CDR2: LGHDT, YNNKEL (reference sequence). J was trimmed by 2 bases and V by 4 bases; bases with no gene match: 5. This CDR3 region has 14 residues. The CDR3 DNA sequence: TGTGCCAGCAGCCCAGCGGGACCTACCTACGAGCAGTACTTC. The encoded protein is CASSPAGPTYEQYF.

This clone was counted a single time. The gene calls are TRBV18 and TRBJ1-2; 9 bases match TRBD1. The CDR3 sequence is 15 residues long. Per the germline V gene, CDR1 is KGHSH and CDR2 is LQKENI. The junction had 5 bases not matched to a gene; V was cut back by 3 bases and J by 3 bases. CDR3 residues: CASSPRDREDYGYTF. In DNA, the CDR3 is TGTGCCAGCTCACCGAGGGACAGGGAAGACTATGGCTACACCTTC.

This clone has at least ten counts. The chain combines TRBV11-2 with TRBJ1-4; maybe TRBD1 (5 bases). CDR3 size: 15 residues. Trimming removed 5 bases from V and 10 bases from J, with 20 bases in between. Germline V gene lookup returns CDR1 SGHAT and CDR2 FQNNGV. The CDR3 here is CASSPRGDFGRKLFF. As DNA, the CDR3 is TGTGCCAGCAGCCCTCGAGGGGACTTCGGTCGAAAACTGTTTTTT.

The V gene is TRBV12-3 or TRBV12-4, the J gene TRBJ2-1, with 9 positions matching TRBD1. The CDR3 loop spans 13 amino acids. Losses at the gene ends were 6 bases for V and 7 bases for J; bases not matched to a gene: 4. CDR3 DNA: TGTGCCAGCAGACAGGGGGCGAATAATGAGCAGTTCTTC. Amino acids: CASRQGANNEQFF.

This clone was found a few times. The chain links TRBV3-1 (or the pseudogene TRBV3-2) to TRBJ1-1; 8 bases are shared with TRBD1. V trimming: 4 bases; J trimming: 0 bases; junction bases outside the gene matches: 7. The CDR3 has 16 amino acids. Germline V gives CDR1 LGHDT, CDR2 YNNKEL (reference sequence). The chain's CDR3 is CASSPQGTGLNTEAFF. DNA for the CDR3: TGTGCCAGCAGCCCACAGGGGACAGGTTTGAACACTGAAGCTTTCTTT.

V and J are TRBV19 and TRBJ2-7; 9 bases line up with TRBD1. The CDR3 covers 14 residues. After removal of 1 base from V and 5 bases from J, the junction contained 3 bases not matched to a gene. Germline V lookup: CDR1 LNHDA, CDR2 SQIVND (reference sequence). In nucleotides, the CDR3 is TGTGCCAGTAGTATAGGAGGGACAGGGCACGAGCAGTACTTC. It encodes CASSIGGTGHEQYF.

DNA for the CDR3: TGTGCCAGCAGTCTAACACAACCGGGACAGGGTATTGGGTCCTATAATTCACCCCTCCACTTT. It specifies CASSLTQPGQGIGSYNSPLHF. This chain links TRBV6-6 with TRBJ1-6; 9 nucleotides align to TRBD1. The CDR3 has 21 residues. Germline V lookup: CDR1 MNHNY, CDR2 SVGAGI (reference sequence). The trim removed 5 bases at V and 1 base at J, leaving 18 bases unmatched.

The chain has TRBV7-2 and TRBJ1-2; 8 nucleotides align to TRBD1. Trimming at V came to 0 bases and at J to 4 bases, leaving 10 bases not matched to a gene. The CDR3 has 17 residues. Germline V lookup: CDR1 SGHTA, CDR2 FQGNSA. The CDR3 region is CASSLAAGTGGVYGYTF. CDR3 sequence (DNA): TGTGCCAGCAGCTTAGCGGCCGGGACAGGTGGGGTCTATGGCTACACCTTC.

This chain links TRBV7-6 with TRBJ2-5, with TRBD1 matching over 9 bases. The CDR3 loop spans 15 amino acids. V gave up 0 bases and J gave up 4 bases; unmatched junction bases: 3. The germline gives CDR1 SGHVS, CDR2 FNYEAQ. CDR3 sequence reads: CASSLALTGGETQYF. Here the CDR3 DNA reads TGTGCCAGCAGCTTAGCTTTGACAGGGGGAGAGACCCAGTACTTC.

J is TRBJ1-1 and V is TRBV14, with D tentatively TRBD1 (5 bases). CDR3 size: 15 residues. Germline lookup yields CDR1 SGHDN and CDR2 FVKESK. The V end lost 2 bases, the J end lost 7 bases, and 17 bases lay between the germline ends. CDR3 sequence (DNA): TGTGCCAGCAGCCAAATTGGAAGGGGAGGTGGTGAAGCTTTCTTT. Amino acid sequence: CASSQIGRGGGEAFF.

This chain links TRBV6-5 with TRBJ1-4, with D perhaps matching TRBD1 (6 bases). Trimming left V 6 bases short and J 7 bases short, with 15 bases between. The germline gives CDR1 MNHEY, CDR2 SVGAGI. The length of the CDR3 is 14 residues. The CDR3 DNA reads TGTGCCAGCAGGATACAGGGAGCAGCTGAAAAACTGTTTTTT. Its protein is CASRIQGAAEKLFF.

As DNA, the CDR3 is TGCAGCGCCTTGACAGGGGAGGCCGGGGAGCTGTTTTTT. Residues: CSALTGEAGELFF. The chain employs TRBV29-1 and TRBJ2-2, with TRBD1 matching 8 bases. There are 13 residues in the CDR3. Germline CDR1 and CDR2: SQVTM and ANQGSEA. V gave up 7 bases and J gave up 6 bases; unmatched junction bases: 7.

J is TRBJ1-1 and V is TRBV10-3; TRBD1 agrees at 8 bases. This CDR3 region has 14 residues. From germline, CDR1 is ENHRY and CDR2 SYGVKD. V was clipped by 5 bases and J by 1 base; unmatched bases: 3. The CDR3 loop reads CAISTGQGNTEAFF. DNA for the CDR3: TGTGCCATCAGTACTGGACAGGGGAACACTGAAGCTTTCTTT.

J is TRBJ1-5 and V is TRBV7-6, with D perhaps TRBD1 (5 bases). Germline-derived CDR1 and CDR2 are SGHVS and FNYEAQ. This CDR3 comprises 15 residues. The V end was cut by 1 base, the J end by 6 bases, with 13 bases between. CDR3 sequence: CASSLEEGFGQPQHF. The CDR3 DNA reads as TGTGCCAGCAGCTTAGAGGAGGGGTTCGGTCAGCCCCAGCATTTT.

In this sample, this clone turned up a few times. The CDR3: CSVEDPQYHTEAFF. For the CDR3, the DNA is TGCAGCGTTGAAGATCCCCAGTATCACACTGAAGCTTTCTTT. The V and J genes are TRBV29-1 and TRBJ1-1; D is unclear. Germline V gene lookup returns CDR1 SQVTM and CDR2 ANQGSEA. Trimming stripped 0 bases from V and 3 bases from J, with 11 bases between. CDR3 length: 14 amino acids.

The V and J genes are TRBV24-1 and TRBJ2-1, with 9 bases that match TRBD2. The CDR3 extends over 17 amino acids. Germline V lookup: CDR1 KGHDR, CDR2 SFDVKD. Trimming took 2 bases from V and 2 from J; bases not matched to a gene: 6. The CDR3, as DNA: TGTGCCACCAGTGATTCAGGTAGCGGGGGCCCCTACAATGAGCAGTTCTTC. It codes for CATSDSGSGGPYNEQFF.

The V gene is TRBV10-3, the J gene TRBJ1-2; possibly TRBD1 for D (5 bases). V lost 5 bases, J lost 4 bases, and 17 bases lay in between. The germline CDR1 and CDR2 sequences are ENHRY and SYGVKD. This CDR3 has 15 amino acids. DNA of the CDR3: TGTGCCATCAGTTTGGGGGGTTCTGGCGTCTATGGCTACACCTTC. Amino acid sequence: CAISLGGSGVYGYTF.

The chain has TRBV2 and TRBJ2-5; possible D gene TRBD2, 5 bases. Trimming removed 4 bases at V and 3 bases at J, with 15 bases between. CDR3 length equals 15 residues. Per the germline V gene, CDR1 is SNHLY and CDR2 is FYNNEI. CDR3: CASSGGRIGEETQYF. The CDR3 coding sequence is TGTGCCAGCAGTGGAGGCAGAATCGGGGAAGAGACCCAGTACTTC.